A single sample is the source of the 30 T cell receptor beta chains below, sequenced in a study of technical replicates of blood from a handful of donors. Assay used: immunoSEQ multiplex PCR; TCRdb lists only in-frame clones, some missing. The sample has around 81,000 clones; approximately 78% are singletons. The sample consisted of PBMCs. The receptors originated from a human donor in good health. Some clones in this sample may be carry-over from other donors' samples.

CDR3 DNA sequence: TGTGCCAGCAGTCAGGGGGCGGGCGGCGGTGAAGCTTTCTTT. The encoded protein is CASSQGAGGGEAFF. The chain uses TRBV6-4 and TRBJ1-1; TRBD1 aligns across 8 bases. Germline CDR1 and CDR2: MRHNA and SNTAGT. The CDR3 contains 14 residues. Trimming at V came to 5 bases and at J to 7 bases, leaving 9 bases not matched to a gene.

V usage is TRBV7-2 and J usage is TRBJ1-2; a weak D match, TRBD1 (6 bases). Germline loops: CDR1 SGHTA, CDR2 FQGNSA. V lost 1 base and J 5 bases, leaving 11 bases between the germline ends. The CDR3 totals 14 residues. As DNA, the CDR3 is TGTGCCAGCAGCTTAGAGGCAGGGGAATATGGCTACACCTTC. Amino acids: CASSLEAGEYGYTF.

The chain links TRBV21-1 to TRBJ1-6; TRBD1 is taken as the D call from the table, unchecked against the DNA. TRBV21-1 is flagged as a pseudogene. This CDR3 has 17 residues. CDR3: CASSTRSRDRANSPLHF. The CDR3 region has the DNA TGTGCCAGCAGCACGAGGTCCCGGGACAGGGCTAATTCACCCCTCCACTTT.

V is TRBV5-1 and J is TRBJ2-3; D gene uncertain. Trimming took 9 bases from V and 6 from J, leaving 17 bases between them. Germline V CDR1 and CDR2: SGHRS, YFSETQ. This CDR3 region has 13 residues. CDR3 residues: CATTIRPGDTQYF. CDR3 nucleotides: TGCGCCACCACAATAAGACCAGGCGATACGCAGTATTTT.

V is TRBV27 and J is TRBJ2-7; tentative D call: TRBD1 (6 bases). The germline V gene has CDR1 MNHEY and CDR2 SMNVEV (reference sequence). The CDR3 contains 16 residues. The germline V and J ends were trimmed by 6 bases and 2 bases, with 20 bases remaining between them. CDR3 nucleotide sequence: TGTGCCAGCAGAGAATTCTACAGGTCAGGGGCCTACGAGCAGTACTTC. Protein sequence: CASREFYRSGAYEQYF.

V is TRBV20-1 and J is TRBJ1-2, with D hard to call. V gave up 5 bases and J gave up 5 bases, with 9 bases separating them. In germline, CDR1 is DFQATT, CDR2 SNEGSKA (reference sequence). This CDR3 has 11 residues. The CDR3 DNA sequence: TGCAGTGCTCCAGGTTTTTATGGCTACACCTTC. This codes for CSAPGFYGYTF.

CDR3 amino acids: CASSPQGSGELFF. The CDR3 DNA follows: TGTGCCAGCAGTCCTCAGGGTAGCGGGGAGCTGTTTTTT. The chain combines TRBV7-6 with TRBJ2-2; TRBD1 is a possible D gene (5 bases). The CDR3 is 13 amino acids. Germline CDR1 SGHVS, CDR2 FNYEAQ. V was shortened by 6 bases and J by 7 bases, with 12 bases between the two germline ends.

This clone has only a few counts. The chain carries TRBV2 and TRBJ1-5; 7 nucleotides agree with TRBD1. Germline lookup yields CDR1 SNHLY and CDR2 FYNNEI. J lost 0 bases, V lost 6 bases, and 5 bases had no gene match. The CDR3 is 15 amino acids. This CDR3 is CASRRDSYSNQPQHF. The CDR3 DNA sequence: TGTGCCAGCAGAAGGGACAGTTATAGCAATCAGCCCCAGCATTTT.

On this clone: The conserved final phenylalanine or tryptophan is absent from the CDR3, which likely points to a read error. V usage is TRBV5-6 and J usage is TRBJ2-7; TRBD1 matches at 11 bases. Germline V gene sequence: CDR1 SGHDT, CDR2 YYEEEE. The CDR3 has 13 amino acids. With 5 bases clipped from V and 6 bases from J, the junction kept 4 bases outside the gene matches. The CDR3 bases are TGTGCCAGCAGTCGGACAGGGGGCCCCGAGCAGTACCTC. Protein product: CASSRTGGPEQYL.

This clone has just a few counts. The genes are TRBV11-2 and TRBJ1-1; 9 bases are a match to TRBD1. The CDR3 runs 16 residues. Germline CDR1 and CDR2: SGHAT and FQNNGV. J gave up 4 bases and V 6 bases, and 12 bases lay outside the gene matches. The CDR3 nucleotides are TGTGCCAGCAGTTTGGCCCAGGGACAGGGATCCACTGAAGCTTTCTTT. Translation: CASSLAQGQGSTEAFF.

This clone was observed a handful of times. The genes are TRBV19 and TRBJ2-5, with 10 bases aligning to TRBD2. This CDR3 comprises 16 residues. Germline V lookup: CDR1 LNHDA, CDR2 SQIVND (reference sequence). V was pared by 3 bases and J by 5 bases, with 9 bases of the junction left unmatched. CDR3 nucleotides: TGTGCCAGTAGTATTGGGCTAGCGGGAGTGTTGGAGACCCAGTACTTC. The encoded protein is CASSIGLAGVLETQYF.

The sample holds a few counts of this clone. The CDR3 loop reads CASSEASRFIGYTF. CDR3 bases: TGTGCCAGCAGTGAAGCCAGCAGGTTTATAGGCTACACCTTC. V is TRBV2 and J is TRBJ1-2; no reliable D call. The CDR3 runs to 14 residues. Germline V lookup: CDR1 SNHLY, CDR2 FYNNEI. V was cut by 0 bases and J by 8 bases, with 13 bases left in between.

The V gene is TRBV5-6, the J gene TRBJ1-2; D possibly corresponds to TRBD1 (6 bases). This CDR3 contains 15 residues. With 0 bases removed from V and 1 base from J, the gap between germline ends came to 10 bases. CDR1 is SGHDT and CDR2 is YYEEEE in the germline V gene. In DNA, the CDR3 is TGTGCCAGCAGCTTGGTTGGACAGATTAACTATGGCTACACCTTC. It yields the protein CASSLVGQINYGYTF.

This sequence joins TRBV6-1 and TRBJ1-5; TRBD1 aligns across 7 bases. V lost 7 bases, J lost 1 base, and 10 bases stayed unmatched. There are 16 residues in the CDR3. Germline CDR1 MNHNS, CDR2 SASEGT. The CDR3 region has the DNA TGTGCCAGCAATGACTTAAGACAGGGAAGCAATCAGCCCCAGCATTTT. It translates to CASNDLRQGSNQPQHF.

Regarding this clone: In the same sample, other DNA sequences code for this CDR3. The V gene is TRBV11-3, the J gene TRBJ2-2; D gene ambiguous. This CDR3 region has 13 residues. Germline CDR1 SGHNT, CDR2 YENEEA. V gave up 4 bases and J gave up 6 bases, with 9 bases separating them. As DNA, the CDR3 is TGTGCCAGCAGCTCCCCGCGGTCCGGGGAGCTGTTTTTT. As protein: CASSSPRSGELFF.

The CDR3 protein is CASSLAVLAVPPHSTDTQYF. CDR3 sequence (DNA): TGTGCCAGCAGCTTGGCCGTTTTAGCGGTCCCCCCCCACAGCACAGATACGCAGTATTTT. V is TRBV5-4 and J is TRBJ2-3, with a possible D match to TRBD2 (6 bases). V lost 0 bases, J lost 0 bases, and 23 bases lay in between. This CDR3 spans 20 amino acids. From germline, CDR1 is SGHNT and CDR2 YYREEE (reference sequence).

The chain is built from TRBV29-1 and TRBJ1-3; tentatively, D is TRBD1 (5 bases). Germline CDR1 and CDR2: SQVTM and ANQGSEA. V lost 7 bases, J lost 4 bases, and 11 bases lay in between. This CDR3 spans 12 amino acids. CDR3 loop: CSGGTEGNTIYF. The CDR3 coding sequence is TGCAGCGGCGGGACCGAGGGAAACACCATATATTTT.

The chain joins TRBV7-2 to TRBJ2-1, with TRBD2 matching 13 bases. The CDR3 sequence is 16 residues long. Losses at the gene ends were 4 bases for V and 1 base for J; bases not matched to a gene: 1. The V gene's germline CDR1 is SGHTA and CDR2 FQGNSA. The CDR3 sequence is CASSWGLAGSYNEQFF. The CDR3 DNA follows: TGTGCCAGCAGCTGGGGACTAGCGGGATCCTACAATGAGCAGTTCTTC.

V and J are TRBV2 and TRBJ2-3; D possibly corresponds to TRBD2 (5 bases). Per germline, CDR1 SNHLY and CDR2 FYNNEI. V was clipped by 3 bases and J by 4 bases, with 29 bases between them. CDR3 length equals 20 residues. The DNA for the CDR3 is TGTGCCAGCAGTGAGTGGTCCGAGGGCGCAGATGTTATTTTTGCAGATACGCAGTATTTT. It is translated as CASSEWSEGADVIFADTQYF.

V is TRBV19 and J is TRBJ1-5, with 7 positions matching TRBD1. CDR3 length: 15 amino acids. The junction had 8 bases not matched to a gene; V was cut back by 3 bases and J by 6 bases. From germline, CDR1 is LNHDA and CDR2 SQIVND (reference sequence). CDR3 sequence reads: CASSMWTGAGQPQHF. DNA of the CDR3: TGTGCCAGTAGTATGTGGACAGGTGCTGGTCAGCCCCAGCATTTT.

V usage is TRBV4-3 and J usage is TRBJ1-6; unclear D gene. This CDR3 region has 15 residues. Trimming stripped 5 bases from V and 2 bases from J, with 10 bases between. CDR1 LGHNA and CDR2 YSLEER come from the germline V gene. DNA for the CDR3: TGCGCCAGCAGCGTGGCGGCAACCTATAATTCACCCCTCCACTTT. This encodes CASSVAATYNSPLHF.

This sequence joins TRBV30 and TRBJ1-1; D unresolved. Germline loops: CDR1 GTSNPN, CDR2 SVGIG (reference sequence). Trimming took off 4 bases at V and 11 bases at J, with 17 bases between the two ends. This CDR3 has 12 residues. The CDR3 reads CAWTRGVGPAFF. In DNA, the CDR3 is TGTGCCTGGACCCGGGGTGTAGGCCCGGCTTTCTTT.

This rearrangement joins TRBV30 to TRBJ2-1; D may be TRBD1 (6 bases). Germline loops: CDR1 GTSNPN, CDR2 SVGIG (reference sequence). The V and J ends lost 2 bases and 8 bases respectively, with 13 bases between them. The length of the CDR3 is 13 residues. The DNA for the CDR3 is TGTGCCTGGAGTCAGGGGCAAGTCGATGAGCAGTTCTTC. It codes for CAWSQGQVDEQFF.

This chain links TRBV7-7 with TRBJ2-5, with 10 bases fitting TRBD2. This CDR3 is built from 15 residues. Germline lookup yields CDR1 SSHAT and CDR2 FNYEAQ (reference sequence). Losses at the gene ends were 6 bases for V and 2 bases for J; bases not matched to a gene: 6. The CDR3: CASRLQLAGQETQYF. CDR3 DNA sequence: TGTGCCAGCAGATTACAACTAGCGGGGCAAGAGACCCAGTACTTC.

The V gene is TRBV6-6, the J gene TRBJ1-1, with D uncertain. The V gene's germline CDR1 is MNHNY and CDR2 SVGAGI (reference sequence). This CDR3 comprises 13 residues. V lost 10 bases and J lost 1, with 13 bases in between. CDR3 sequence: CATYVGANTEAFF. The CDR3 DNA reads TGTGCCACATACGTAGGAGCGAACACTGAAGCTTTCTTT.

The V gene is TRBV5-1, the J gene TRBJ2-5, with D tentatively TRBD1 (6 bases). The V end lost 2 bases, the J end lost 7 bases, and 12 bases lay between the germline ends. Germline V gives CDR1 SGHRS, CDR2 YFSETQ. The CDR3 extends over 13 amino acids. For the CDR3, the DNA is TGCGCCAGCAGCTTAGGGGGATCGGGGACCCAGTACTTC. Protein: CASSLGGSGTQYF. Looking up the rest from reference TRBV5-1 and TRBJ2-5 gives the full variable domain: KAGVTQTPRYLIKTRGQQVTLSCSPISGHRSVSWYQQTPGQGLQFLFEYFSETQRNKGNFPGRFSGRQFSNSRSEMNVSTLELGDSALYLCASSLGGSGTQYFGPGTRLLVL.

In its sample, this clone was seen once. The chain carries TRBV5-1 and TRBJ2-6, with TRBD1 as a possible D gene (6 bases). V shed 5 bases and J shed 3 bases, with 15 bases lying between them. Germline V gives CDR1 SGHRS, CDR2 YFSETQ. The CDR3 is made up of 16 amino acids. CDR3 protein: CASSPGTIVGANVLTF. CDR3 DNA: TGCGCCAGCAGTCCCGGGACAATCGTTGGGGCCAACGTCCTGACTTTC.

This clone appeared many times. V usage is TRBV25-1 and J usage is TRBJ2-7, with unresolved D. Trimming removed 1 base at V and 7 bases at J, with 8 bases between. Germline loops: CDR1 MGHDK, CDR2 SYGVNS. The CDR3 is 12 amino acids. CDR3 coding DNA: TGTGCCAGCAGTGAATGGGCAGGAGAGCAGTACTTC. Amino acid sequence: CASSEWAGEQYF.

V is TRBV6-5 and J is TRBJ2-7, with D hard to call. The ends were cut back, 0 bases at V and 6 bases at J, with 9 bases in the middle. This CDR3 is built from 13 residues. Germline V lookup: CDR1 MNHEY, CDR2 SVGAGI. This chain's CDR3 is CASSYSNYGEQYF. The CDR3 DNA sequence: TGTGCCAGCAGTTACTCGAATTACGGCGAGCAGTACTTC.

The rearrangement links TRBV29-1 to TRBJ2-1; 9 bases are a match to TRBD2. Unmatched junction bases numbered 9, after V lost 5 bases and J lost 7 bases. Germline lookup yields CDR1 SQVTM and CDR2 ANQGSEA. This CDR3 spans 14 amino acids. The CDR3 DNA is TGCAGCGTTATGGGGGCTAGCGGGATAAATGAGCAGTTCTTC. Amino acid sequence: CSVMGASGINEQFF.